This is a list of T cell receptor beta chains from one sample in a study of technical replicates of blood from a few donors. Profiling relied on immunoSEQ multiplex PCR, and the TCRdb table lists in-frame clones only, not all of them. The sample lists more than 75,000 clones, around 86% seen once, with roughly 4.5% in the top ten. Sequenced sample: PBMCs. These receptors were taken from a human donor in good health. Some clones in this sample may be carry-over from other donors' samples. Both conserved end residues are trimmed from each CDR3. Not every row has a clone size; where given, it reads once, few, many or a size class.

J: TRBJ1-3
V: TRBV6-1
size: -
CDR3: ASSERGGSGNTIY

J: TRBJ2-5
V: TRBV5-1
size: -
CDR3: ASSFSGIQETQY

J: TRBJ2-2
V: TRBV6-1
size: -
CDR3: ASSRGGHNTGELF

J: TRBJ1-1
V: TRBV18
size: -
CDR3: ASSPQQGRENTEAF

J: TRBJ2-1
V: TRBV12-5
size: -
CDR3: ASGFSAGRPGNEQF

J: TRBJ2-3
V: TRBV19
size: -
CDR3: ASSTLLAGEDTQY

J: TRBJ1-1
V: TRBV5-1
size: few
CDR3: ASSLQDLTEAF

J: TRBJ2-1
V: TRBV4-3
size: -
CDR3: ASSQSRLAGGEQF

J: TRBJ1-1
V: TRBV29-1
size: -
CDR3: SVVSGTEAF

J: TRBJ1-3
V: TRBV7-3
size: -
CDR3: ASSLTAVEGARCGNTIY

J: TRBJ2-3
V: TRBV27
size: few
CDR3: ASSHSSGTSTDTQY

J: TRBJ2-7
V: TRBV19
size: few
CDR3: ASGGSYEQY

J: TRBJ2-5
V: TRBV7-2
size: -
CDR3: ASSLIGAQETQY

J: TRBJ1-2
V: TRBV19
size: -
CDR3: ASTLEGSNYGYT

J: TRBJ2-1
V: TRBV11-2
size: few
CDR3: ASSFGRGGLYNEQF

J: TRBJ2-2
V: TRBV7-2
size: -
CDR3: ASSHPLRGRTTGELF

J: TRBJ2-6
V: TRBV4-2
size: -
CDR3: ASSHSETGTGANVLT

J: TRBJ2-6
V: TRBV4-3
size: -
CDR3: ASSPEGDVGYENVLT

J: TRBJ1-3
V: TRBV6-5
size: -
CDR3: ASKPRISGNTIY

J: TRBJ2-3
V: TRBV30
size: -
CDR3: AWSGGRLTDTQY

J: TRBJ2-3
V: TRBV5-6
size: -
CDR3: ASSGGTWGTQY

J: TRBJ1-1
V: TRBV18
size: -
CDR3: ASSRTATEAF

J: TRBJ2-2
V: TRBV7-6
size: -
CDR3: ASSPRGTESNTGELF

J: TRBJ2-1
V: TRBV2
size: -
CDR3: ASSIKGVYEQF

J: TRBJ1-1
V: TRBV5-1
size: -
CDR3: ASSLLGTGGGRVNTEAF

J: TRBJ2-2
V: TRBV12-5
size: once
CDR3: ASGRSNTGELF

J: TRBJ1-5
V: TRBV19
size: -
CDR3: ASTRDRPSNQPQH

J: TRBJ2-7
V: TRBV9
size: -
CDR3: ASSSVPNAGEQY

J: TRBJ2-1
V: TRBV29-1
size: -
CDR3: SVEGLAGGPDLDEQF

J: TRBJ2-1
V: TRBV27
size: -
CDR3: ASSLRPAGGAYNEQF

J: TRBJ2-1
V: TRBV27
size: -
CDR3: ASNTLAGGQTYNEQF

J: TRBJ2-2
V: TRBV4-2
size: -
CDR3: ASSQEGGTGELF

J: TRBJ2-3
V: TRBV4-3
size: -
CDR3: ASSSTRMGLAEVTDTQY

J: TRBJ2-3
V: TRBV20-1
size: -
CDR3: SARQDKSQY

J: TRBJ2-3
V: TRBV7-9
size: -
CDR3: ASSLLAGGPRDTQY

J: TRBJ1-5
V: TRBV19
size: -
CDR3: ASSARDRGDQPQH

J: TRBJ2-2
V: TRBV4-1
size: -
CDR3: ASSPRLALDYRTGELF

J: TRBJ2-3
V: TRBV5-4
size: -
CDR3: ASSPTPGQGPPDTQY

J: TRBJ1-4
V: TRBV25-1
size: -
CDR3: ASSRQGAREKLF

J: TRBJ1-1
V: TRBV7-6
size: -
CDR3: ASSLTGGVTFRNTEAF

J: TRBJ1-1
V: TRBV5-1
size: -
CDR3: ASRRENAGTEAF

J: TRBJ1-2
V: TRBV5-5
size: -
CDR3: ASSPVLGESGYT

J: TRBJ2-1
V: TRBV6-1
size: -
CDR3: ASIKTSGSYNEQF

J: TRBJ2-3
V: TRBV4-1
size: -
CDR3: ASSRGGQGSADTQY

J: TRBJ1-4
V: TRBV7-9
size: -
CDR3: ASSERQGTIEKLF

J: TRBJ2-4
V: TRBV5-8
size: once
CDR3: ASSIQGIAKNIQY

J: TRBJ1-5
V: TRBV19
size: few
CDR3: ASSLGHRNQPQH

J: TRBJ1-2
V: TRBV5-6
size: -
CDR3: ASSFGRAAGYT

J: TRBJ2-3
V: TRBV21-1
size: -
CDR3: ASTEIRDRVPDTQY

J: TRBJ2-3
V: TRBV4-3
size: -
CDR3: ASSQEAQRELPDTQY

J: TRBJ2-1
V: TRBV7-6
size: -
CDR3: ASSPWPEGEQF

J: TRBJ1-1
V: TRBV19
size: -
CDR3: ATKTVNTEAF

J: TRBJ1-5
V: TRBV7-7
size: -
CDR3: ASSLAGGHELNQPQH